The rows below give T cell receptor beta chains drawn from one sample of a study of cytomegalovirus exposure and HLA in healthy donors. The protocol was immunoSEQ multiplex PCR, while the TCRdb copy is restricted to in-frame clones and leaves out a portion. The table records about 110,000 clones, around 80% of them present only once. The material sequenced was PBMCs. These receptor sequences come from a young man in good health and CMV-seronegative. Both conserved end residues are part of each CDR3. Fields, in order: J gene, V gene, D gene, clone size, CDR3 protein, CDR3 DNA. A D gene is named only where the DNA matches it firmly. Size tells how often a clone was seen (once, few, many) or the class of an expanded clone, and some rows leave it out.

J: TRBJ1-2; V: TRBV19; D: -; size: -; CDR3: CASSISGNYGYTF; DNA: TGTGCCAGTAGTATTTCAGGGAACTATGGCTACACCTTC
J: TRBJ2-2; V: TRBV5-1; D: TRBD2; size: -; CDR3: CASSLDEGGSGELFF; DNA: TGCGCCAGCAGCTTGGACGAGGGAGGGTCCGGGGAGCTGTTTTTT
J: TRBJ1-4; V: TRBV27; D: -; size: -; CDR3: CASSTTPRSNEKLFF; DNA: TGTGCCAGCAGCACCACTCCGAGGTCTAATGAAAAACTGTTTTTT
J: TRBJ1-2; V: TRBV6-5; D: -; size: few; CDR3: CASSYSRGGGYGYTF; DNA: TGTGCCAGCAGTTACTCGCGGGGCGGAGGGTATGGCTACACCTTC
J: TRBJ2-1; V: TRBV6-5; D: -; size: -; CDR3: CAILKGEYNEQFF; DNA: TGTGCCATCTTAAAGGGGGAGTACAATGAGCAGTTCTTC
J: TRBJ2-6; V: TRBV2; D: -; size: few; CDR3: CASLLAMAGANVLTF; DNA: TGTGCCAGCCTGCTGGCCATGGCCGGGGCCAACGTCCTGACTTTC
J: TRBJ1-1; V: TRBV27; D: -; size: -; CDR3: CASSPDPRQLNTEAFF; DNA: TGTGCCAGCAGTCCCGACCCTAGACAGTTGAACACTGAAGCTTTCTTT
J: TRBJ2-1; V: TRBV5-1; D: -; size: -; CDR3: CASSLAGSYNEQFF; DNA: TGCGCCAGCAGCTTGGCGGGATCCTACAATGAGCAGTTCTTC
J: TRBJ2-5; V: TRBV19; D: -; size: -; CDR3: CASSKTLDKETQYF; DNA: TGTGCCAGTAGTAAGACACTGGATAAAGAGACCCAGTACTTC
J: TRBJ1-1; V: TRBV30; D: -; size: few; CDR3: CACRQLNTEAFF; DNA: TGTGCCTGTCGACAGTTGAACACTGAAGCTTTCTTT
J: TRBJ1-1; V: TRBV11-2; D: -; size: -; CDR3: CASSLALNTEAFF; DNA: TGTGCCAGCAGTCTGGCCTTGAACACTGAAGCTTTCTTT
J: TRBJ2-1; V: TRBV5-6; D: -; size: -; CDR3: CASSLGTDNEQFF; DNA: TGTGCCAGCAGCTTGGGGACAGACAATGAGCAGTTCTTC
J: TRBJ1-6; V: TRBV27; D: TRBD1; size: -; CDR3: CASSYTGTGGVDSPLHF; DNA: TGTGCCAGCAGTTACACCGGGACAGGGGGCGTGGATTCACCCCTCCACTTT
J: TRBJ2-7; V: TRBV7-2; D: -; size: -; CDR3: CASSFLTGPPAGEQYF; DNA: TGTGCCAGCAGCTTCCTGACCGGGCCCCCTGCGGGCGAGCAGTACTTC
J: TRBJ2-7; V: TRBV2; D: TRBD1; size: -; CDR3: CASGNRDRGDEQYF; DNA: TGTGCCAGCGGGAACCGGGACAGGGGCGACGAGCAGTACTTC
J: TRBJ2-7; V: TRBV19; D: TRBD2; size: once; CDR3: CASSIERGASYEQYF; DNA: TGTGCCAGTTCAATAGAGCGGGGAGCCTCCTACGAGCAGTACTTC
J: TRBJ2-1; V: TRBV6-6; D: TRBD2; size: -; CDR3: CASKLAGGGNEQFF; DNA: TGTGCCAGCAAACTAGCGGGAGGAGGCAATGAGCAGTTCTTC
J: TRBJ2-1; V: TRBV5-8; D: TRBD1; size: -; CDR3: CASSLLYRGRDEQFF; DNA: TGTGCCAGCAGCTTGTTGTACAGGGGGCGAGATGAGCAGTTCTTC
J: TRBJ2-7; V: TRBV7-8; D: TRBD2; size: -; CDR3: CASSQKREPSYEQYF; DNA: TGTGCCAGCAGCCAAAAGCGGGAACCTTCCTACGAGCAGTACTTC
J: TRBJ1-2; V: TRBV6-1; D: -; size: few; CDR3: CASRSMAEYGYTF; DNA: TGTGCCAGCAGGTCGATGGCGGAGTATGGCTACACCTTC
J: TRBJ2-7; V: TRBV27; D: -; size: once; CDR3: CASRGWAHSEVYEQYF; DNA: TGTGCCAGCCGAGGATGGGCTCACTCGGAGGTCTACGAGCAGTACTTC
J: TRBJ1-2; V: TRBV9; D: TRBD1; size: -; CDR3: CASSGGTGTAGYTF; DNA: TGTGCCAGCAGCGGAGGGACAGGGACCGCTGGCTACACCTTC
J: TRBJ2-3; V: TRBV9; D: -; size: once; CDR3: CASSGRTGTDTQYF; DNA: TGTGCCAGCAGCGGACGGACAGGCACAGATACGCAGTATTTT
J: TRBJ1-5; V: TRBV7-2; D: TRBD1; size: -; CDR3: CASSLGQGANQPQHF; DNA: TGTGCCAGCAGCTTGGGACAGGGGGCCAATCAGCCCCAGCATTTT
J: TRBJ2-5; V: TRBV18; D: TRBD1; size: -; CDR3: CASSPPQGAEETQYF; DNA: TGTGCCAGCTCACCTCCACAGGGGGCTGAGGAGACCCAGTACTTC
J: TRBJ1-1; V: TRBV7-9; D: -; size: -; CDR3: CASSPPSDKNTEAFF; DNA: TGTGCCAGCAGCCCACCCTCTGACAAGAACACTGAAGCTTTCTTT
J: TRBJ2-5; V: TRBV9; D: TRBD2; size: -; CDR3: CASSVGSSSGRARETQYF; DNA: TGTGCCAGCAGCGTAGGGAGCTCTAGCGGGAGGGCCCGAGAGACCCAGTACTTC
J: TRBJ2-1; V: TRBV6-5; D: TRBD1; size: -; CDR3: CASSRDRGGSEQFF; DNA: TGTGCCAGCAGCAGGGACAGGGGGGGAAGTGAGCAGTTCTTC
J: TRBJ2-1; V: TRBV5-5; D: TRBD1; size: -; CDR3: CASSYDRGDEQFF; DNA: TGTGCCAGCAGCTACGACAGGGGCGATGAGCAGTTCTTC
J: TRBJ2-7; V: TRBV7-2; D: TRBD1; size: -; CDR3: CASSLVGQGYEQYF; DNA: TGTGCCAGCAGCTTAGTAGGACAGGGCTACGAGCAGTACTTC
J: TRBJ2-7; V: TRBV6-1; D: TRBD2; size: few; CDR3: CASSETTSGSSLYEQYF; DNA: TGTGCCAGCAGTGAAACCACTAGCGGGAGTTCCCTCTACGAGCAGTACTTC
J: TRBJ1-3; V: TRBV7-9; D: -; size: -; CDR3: CASSIGADSGNTIYF; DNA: TGTGCCAGCAGCATAGGGGCAGACTCTGGAAACACCATATATTTT
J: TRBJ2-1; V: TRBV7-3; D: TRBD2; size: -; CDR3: CASSSPRSTSGRRDEQFF; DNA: TGTGCCAGCAGCTCCCCTCGGTCGACTAGCGGGAGAAGAGATGAGCAGTTCTTC
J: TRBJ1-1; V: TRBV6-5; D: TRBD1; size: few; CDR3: CASRLGQGYTEAFF; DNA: TGTGCCAGCAGACTGGGACAGGGCTACACTGAAGCTTTCTTT
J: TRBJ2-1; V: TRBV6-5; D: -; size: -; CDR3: CASGVSSVNLNEQFF; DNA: TGTGCCAGCGGAGTGAGTTCAGTAAATCTAAATGAGCAGTTCTTC
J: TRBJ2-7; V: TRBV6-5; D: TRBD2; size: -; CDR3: CASSLALAGGYEQYF; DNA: TGTGCCAGCAGTTTGGCTTTAGCGGGAGGGTACGAGCAGTACTTC
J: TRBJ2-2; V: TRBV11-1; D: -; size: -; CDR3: CASRLRTVGPNTGELFF; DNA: TGTGCCAGCAGACTTAGGACCGTGGGGCCGAACACCGGGGAGCTGTTTTTT
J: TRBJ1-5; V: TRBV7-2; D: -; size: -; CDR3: CASSLALGYSNQPQHF; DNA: TGTGCCAGCAGCTTAGCGCTGGGCTATAGCAATCAGCCCCAGCATTTT
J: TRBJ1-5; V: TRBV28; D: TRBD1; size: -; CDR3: CASSFRGMSQPQHF; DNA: TGTGCCAGCAGTTTCAGGGGGATGAGTCAGCCCCAGCATTTT
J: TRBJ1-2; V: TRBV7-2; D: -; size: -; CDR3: CASSLEGGAGRDYGYTF; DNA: TGTGCCAGCAGCTTAGAGGGGGGGGCCGGGCGCGACTATGGCTACACCTTC
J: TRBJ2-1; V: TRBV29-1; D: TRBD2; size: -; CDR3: CSSRTSFPYNEQFF; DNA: TGCAGCTCAAGGACTAGCTTCCCATACAATGAGCAGTTCTTC
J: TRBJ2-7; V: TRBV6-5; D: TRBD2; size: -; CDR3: CASSYTEAGGGEQYF; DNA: TGTGCCAGCAGTTACACCGAAGCGGGAGGAGGCGAGCAGTACTTC
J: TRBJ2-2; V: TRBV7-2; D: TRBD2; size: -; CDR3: CASRTSGLVGELFF; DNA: TGTGCCAGTAGGACTAGCGGTTTGGTCGGGGAGCTGTTTTTT
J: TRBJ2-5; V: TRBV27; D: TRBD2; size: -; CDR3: CASSPIKRLAEETQYF; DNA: TGTGCCAGCAGTCCCATAAAACGACTAGCGGAAGAGACCCAGTACTTC
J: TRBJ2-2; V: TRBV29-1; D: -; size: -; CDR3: CSVEWGHAAVGELFF; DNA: TGCAGCGTTGAGTGGGGCCACGCCGCTGTTGGGGAGCTGTTTTTT